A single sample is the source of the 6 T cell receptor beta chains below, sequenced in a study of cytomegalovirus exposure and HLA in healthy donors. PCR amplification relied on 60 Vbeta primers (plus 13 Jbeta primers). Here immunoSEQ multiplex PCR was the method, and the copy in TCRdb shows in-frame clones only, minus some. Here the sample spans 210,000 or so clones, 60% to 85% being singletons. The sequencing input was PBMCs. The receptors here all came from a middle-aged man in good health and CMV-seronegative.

As DNA, the CDR3 is TGTGCCAGCAGCTTATATCCCAGCCCCAGCGGTGAGCAGTTCTTC. The encoded protein is CASSLYPSPSGEQFF. The V gene is TRBV7-3, the J gene TRBJ2-1; tentative D call: TRBD2 (5 bases). Germline V gene lookup returns CDR1 SGHTA and CDR2 FQGTGA. CDR3 length: 15 amino acids. The ends were cut back, 2 bases at V and 9 bases at J, with 17 bases in the middle. Full variable domain (rest looked up from reference TRBV7-3 and TRBJ2-1): GAGVSQTPSNKVTEKGKYVELRCDPISGHTALYWYRQSLGQGPEFLIYFQGTGAADDSGLPNDRFFAVRPEGSVSTLKIQRTERGDSAVYLCASSLYPSPSGEQFFGPGTRLTVL.

The CDR3 is CASRGTGATYEQYF. CDR3 DNA: TGTGCCAGCAGGGGGACAGGGGCCACCTACGAGCAGTACTTC. V and J are TRBV6-1 and TRBJ2-7, with TRBD1 identical over 10 bases. Germline CDR1 is MNHNS and CDR2 is SASEGT. The CDR3 runs 14 residues. V lost 6 bases to trimming and J lost 2 bases; unmatched junction nucleotides: 4.

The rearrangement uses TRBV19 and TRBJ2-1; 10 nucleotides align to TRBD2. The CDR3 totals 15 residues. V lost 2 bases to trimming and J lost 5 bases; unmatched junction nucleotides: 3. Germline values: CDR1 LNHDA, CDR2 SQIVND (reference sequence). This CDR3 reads CASSISSGGNNEQFF. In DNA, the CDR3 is TGTGCCAGTAGTATAAGTAGCGGGGGGAACAATGAGCAGTTCTTC.

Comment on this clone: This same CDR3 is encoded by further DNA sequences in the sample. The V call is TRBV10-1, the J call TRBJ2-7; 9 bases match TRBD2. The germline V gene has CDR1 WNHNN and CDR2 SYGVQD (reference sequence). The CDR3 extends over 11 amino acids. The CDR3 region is CPGGRGGEQYF. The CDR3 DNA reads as TGCCCGGGGGGGCGGGGGGGCGAGCAGTACTTC.

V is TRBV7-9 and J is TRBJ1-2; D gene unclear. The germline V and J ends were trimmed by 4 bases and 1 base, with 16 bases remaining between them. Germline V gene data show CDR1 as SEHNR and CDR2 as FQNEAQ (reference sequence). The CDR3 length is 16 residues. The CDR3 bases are TGTGCCAGCAGCTCCACGGCAACAAGACTTAACTATGGCTACACCTTC. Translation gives CASSSTATRLNYGYTF.

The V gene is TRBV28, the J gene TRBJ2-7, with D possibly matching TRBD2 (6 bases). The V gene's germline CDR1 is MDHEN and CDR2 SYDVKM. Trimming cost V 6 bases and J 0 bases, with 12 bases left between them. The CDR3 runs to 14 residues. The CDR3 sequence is CASRQPGASYEQYF. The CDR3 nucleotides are TGTGCCAGCAGGCAACCGGGAGCCTCCTACGAGCAGTACTTC.